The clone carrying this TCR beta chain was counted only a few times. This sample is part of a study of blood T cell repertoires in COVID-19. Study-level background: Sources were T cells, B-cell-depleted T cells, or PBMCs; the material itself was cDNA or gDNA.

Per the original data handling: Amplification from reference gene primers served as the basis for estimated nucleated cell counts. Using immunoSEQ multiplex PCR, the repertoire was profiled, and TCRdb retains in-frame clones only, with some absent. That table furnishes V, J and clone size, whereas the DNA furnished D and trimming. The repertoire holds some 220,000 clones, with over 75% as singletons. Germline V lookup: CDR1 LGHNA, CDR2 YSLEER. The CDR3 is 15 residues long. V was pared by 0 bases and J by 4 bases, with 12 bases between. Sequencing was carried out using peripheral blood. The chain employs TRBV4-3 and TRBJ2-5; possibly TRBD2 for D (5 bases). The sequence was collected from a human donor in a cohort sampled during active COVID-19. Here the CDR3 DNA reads TGCGCCAGCAGCCAAGATGCGTCGGGGAGAGAGACCCAGTACTTC. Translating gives CASSQDASGRETQYF.